Listed here are 32 T cell receptor beta chains from one sample, sequenced in a study of CD8 T cells in Susac syndrome. RNA, at roughly 0.45 to 1 ug, was reverse transcribed with random hexamers. TCRdb itself ran the immunoSEQ multiplex PCR reads through MiXCR, one entry per CDR3 protein. The table has 90,000 to 150,000 distinct CDR3 sequences, 85% to 95% seen once. Sequenced material: CD8+ T cells from PBMCs. The receptors were gathered from a human donor in good health.

This rearrangement joins TRBV5-1 to TRBJ1-2; D may be TRBD1 (6 bases). Germline CDR1 is SGHRS and CDR2 is YFSETQ. The V end lost 4 bases, the J end lost 3 bases, and 13 bases lay between the germline ends. The CDR3 is 14 amino acids. This CDR3 reads CASSPEGGDYGYTF. As DNA, the CDR3 is TGCGCCAGCAGCCCCGAGGGGGGTGACTATGGCTACACCTTC.

V is TRBV7-9 and J is TRBJ1-6; 8 positions match TRBD1. CDR1 and CDR2 (germline): SEHNR, FQNEAQ (reference sequence). The CDR3 contains 14 residues. V shed 1 base and J 9 bases; nucleotides not matched to a gene: 2. This CDR3 reads CASSLDRGSSPLHF. The CDR3 DNA reads as TGTGCCAGCAGCTTAGACAGGGGGTCTTCACCCCTCCACTTT.

The chain uses TRBV7-3 and TRBJ2-2, with D possibly matching TRBD1 (5 bases). Trimming shortened V by 5 bases and J by 7 bases, and 8 bases separated the two germline ends. The CDR3 is 12 amino acids. Germline lookup yields CDR1 SGHTA and CDR2 FQGTGA. CDR3 sequence reads: CASSVDSGELFF. As DNA, the CDR3 is TGTGCCAGCAGCGTTGACAGCGGGGAGCTGTTTTTT.

The V and J genes are TRBV7-2 and TRBJ1-2; D is ambiguous. This CDR3 has 15 amino acids. The ends were cut back, 5 bases at V and 3 bases at J, with 16 bases in the middle. Germline-derived CDR1 and CDR2 are SGHTA and FQGNSA. This CDR3 is CASSLRTGSDYGYTF. In DNA form, the CDR3 reads TGTGCCAGCAGCCTACGTACCGGGTCCGACTATGGCTACACCTTC.

In its sample, this clonotype was seen once. This chain connects TRBV5-6 to TRBJ2-1; TRBD2 is a possible D gene (6 bases). The germline gives CDR1 SGHDT, CDR2 YYEEEE. Trimming pared 4 bases from V and 6 bases from J, leaving 14 bases between. The CDR3 is made up of 14 amino acids. The CDR3 coding sequence is TGTGCCAGCAGCGACGGGACTGCCCGCAATGAGCAGTTCTTC. Translating gives CASSDGTARNEQFF.

V and J are TRBV29-1 and TRBJ1-1, with a tentative D call TRBD1 (5 bases). CDR1 is SQVTM and CDR2 is ANQGSEA in the germline V gene. Trimming took off 5 bases at V and 0 bases at J, with 13 bases between the two ends. The CDR3 consists of 14 residues. The CDR3 protein is CSVPGGGLNTEAFF. CDR3 in DNA: TGCAGCGTTCCAGGCGGGGGACTGAACACTGAAGCTTTCTTT.

The chain is built from TRBV5-1 and TRBJ2-7; D unclear. Germline-derived CDR1 and CDR2 are SGHRS and YFSETQ. Trimming left V 0 bases short and J 0 bases short, with 7 bases between. The CDR3 is 14 residues long. In DNA, the CDR3 is TGCGCCAGCAGCTTGGCTGCCGGCTCCTACGAGCAGTACTTC. It yields the protein CASSLAAGSYEQYF.

The DNA of the CDR3 is TGTGCCAGCAGCTTAGATAACAGGGAGGCAAACATTCAGTACTTC. Translation gives CASSLDNREANIQYF. This chain links TRBV7-2 with TRBJ2-4; possibly TRBD1 or TRBD2 for D (6 bases each). V shed 1 base and J shed 6 bases, with 13 bases lying between them. The CDR3 length is 15 residues. Germline-derived CDR1 and CDR2 are SGHTA and FQGNSA.

V gene TRBV6-5 combines with J gene TRBJ2-7, with D tentatively TRBD2 (8 bases). Germline CDR1 and CDR2: MNHEY and SVGAGI. V was clipped by 7 bases and J by 1 base, with 14 bases between them. The CDR3 extends over 14 amino acids. Written as DNA, the CDR3 is TGTGCCAGCATGTTAGCGGGACAGTCCTACGAGCAGTACTTC. It translates to CASMLAGQSYEQYF.

The rearrangement uses TRBV5-1 and TRBJ1-6; 7 bases agree with TRBD1. CDR1 SGHRS and CDR2 YFSETQ come from the germline V gene. The CDR3 loop spans 15 amino acids. Trimming at V came to 4 bases and at J to 5 bases, leaving 6 bases not matched to a gene. For the CDR3, the DNA is TGCGCCAGCAGCCTACCTACAGGGGATAATTCACCCCTCCACTTT. Its protein is CASSLPTGDNSPLHF.

In this sample, this clonotype turned up once. The chain couples TRBV6-5 to TRBJ1-6, with D tentatively TRBD1 (5 bases). This CDR3 is built from 13 residues. V dropped 8 bases and J dropped 10 bases, with 15 bases sitting between them. The germline V gene has CDR1 MNHEY and CDR2 SVGAGI. CDR3 protein: CASGHLRMSPLHF. Here the CDR3 DNA reads TGTGCCAGCGGACACCTAAGGATGTCACCCCTCCACTTT.

The rearrangement uses TRBV4-1 and TRBJ1-2, with D uncertain. Germline V gives CDR1 MGHRA, CDR2 YSYEKL. The CDR3 has 16 residues. Trimming removed 0 bases from V and 7 bases from J, with 18 bases in between. In DNA form, the CDR3 reads TGCGCCAGCAGCCAAGATCATTATAGGACGCTCTCTGGCTACACCTTC. Protein sequence: CASSQDHYRTLSGYTF.

V and J are TRBV6-2 or TRBV6-3 and TRBJ2-2; D gene unclear. V was clipped by 1 base and J by 5 bases, with 11 bases between them. Germline CDR1 is MNHEY and CDR2 is SVGEGT. The CDR3 covers 15 residues. The CDR3 reads CASSYYEQGTGELFF. The CDR3, as DNA: TGTGCCAGCAGTTACTACGAACAAGGGACCGGGGAGCTGTTTTTT.

This clonotype was detected only once. The V and J genes are TRBV6-2 or TRBV6-3 and TRBJ2-7, with D unresolved. Germline loops: CDR1 MNHEY, CDR2 SVGEGT. The CDR3 consists of 14 residues. V was pared by 2 bases and J by 3 bases, with 11 bases between. The CDR3 loop is CASSYQVGHYEQYF. The DNA for the CDR3 is TGTGCCAGCAGTTACCAGGTAGGCCACTACGAGCAGTACTTC.

The CDR3 reads CASSPGGGRGDTQYF. CDR3 DNA sequence: TGTGCCAGCAGCCCCGGTGGGGGGCGCGGAGATACGCAGTATTTT. This chain joins TRBV7-3 and TRBJ2-3; D might be TRBD1 or TRBD2, each matching 6 bases. V shed 5 bases and J shed 5 bases, with 17 bases lying between them. CDR1 is SGHTA, CDR2 FQGTGA, per germline. This CDR3 spans 15 amino acids.

This clonotype is a singleton in its sample. This chain uses TRBV4-3 with TRBJ2-1; 9 bases are shared with TRBD2. This CDR3 is built from 16 residues. V lost 1 base and J lost 3; bases outside the gene matches: 4. The germline gives CDR1 LGHNA, CDR2 YSLEER. As DNA, the CDR3 is TGCGCCAGCAGCCAAGGGCTAGCGGGGTTCTACAATGAGCAGTTCTTC. It is translated as CASSQGLAGFYNEQFF.

V is TRBV19 and J is TRBJ2-2, with 10 bases that match TRBD1. CDR1 and CDR2 from the germline V gene are LNHDA and SQIVND (reference sequence). This CDR3 region has 14 residues. V lost 9 bases and J lost 5; bases outside the gene matches: 6. The CDR3 nucleotides read TGTGCCAGCAGGGGGACAGGGGCAACCGGGGAGCTGTTTTTT. Translating it yields CASRGTGATGELFF.

V gene TRBV7-3 combines with J gene TRBJ2-1, with D possibly TRBD2 on 5 matching bases. Trimming took 5 bases from V and 9 from J, leaving 8 bases between them. The CDR3 loop spans 11 amino acids. Germline V gene data show CDR1 as SGHTA and CDR2 as FQGTGA. Here the CDR3 reads CASSRGGEQFF. The DNA for the CDR3 is TGTGCCAGCAGCCGAGGAGGTGAGCAGTTCTTC.

The V call is TRBV5-1, the J call TRBJ2-1; D is unresolved. This CDR3 is built from 14 residues. Trimming removed 1 base at V and 1 base at J, with 6 bases between. Per germline, CDR1 SGHRS and CDR2 YFSETQ. This CDR3 reads CASSLISSYNEQFF. CDR3 DNA: TGCGCCAGCAGCTTGATCTCTTCCTACAATGAGCAGTTCTTC. Full variable domain (remainder filled in from reference TRBV5-1 and TRBJ2-1): KAGVTQTPRYLIKTRGQQVTLSCSPISGHRSVSWYQQTPGQGLQFLFEYFSETQRNKGNFPGRFSGRQFSNSRSEMNVSTLELGDSALYLCASSLISSYNEQFFGPGTRLTVL.

The rearrangement uses TRBV28 and TRBJ2-4; the D gene is possibly TRBD2 (5 bases). Germline CDR1 is MDHEN and CDR2 is SYDVKM. CDR3 length: 12 amino acids. The V end was cut by 9 bases, the J end by 8 bases, with 14 bases between. The CDR3 nucleotides are TGTGCCAGTACACCCGGAGGAGACATTCAGTACTTC. Its protein is CASTPGGDIQYF.

DNA for the CDR3: TGTGCCAGCAGGCAGGACAGGGGACGCCCAACAGATACGCAGTATTTT. It translates to CASRQDRGRPTDTQYF. V gene TRBV6-1 combines with J gene TRBJ2-3; 9 bases are shared with TRBD1. CDR3 size: 16 residues. CDR1 and CDR2 from the germline V gene are MNHNS and SASEGT. Trimming cost V 6 bases and J 3 bases; bases outside gene matches: 10.

The chain is built from TRBV6-2 or TRBV6-3 and TRBJ2-7; a possible D gene is TRBD1 (6 bases). There are 14 residues in the CDR3. Germline CDR1 MNHEY, CDR2 SVGEGT. V was cut by 4 bases and J by 5 bases, with 15 bases left in between. The CDR3 nucleotides are TGTGCCAGCAGTTCCCGGGACACTGGAGACGAGCAGTACTTC. The encoded protein is CASSSRDTGDEQYF.

CDR3 amino acids: CASSLAQAYRTGELFF. For the CDR3, the DNA is TGTGCCAGCAGCTTAGCGCAAGCCTATAGAACCGGGGAGCTGTTTTTT. The gene calls are TRBV7-9 and TRBJ2-2; D is ambiguous. The CDR3 is 16 residues long. V was pared by 0 bases and J by 5 bases, with 13 bases between. Per the germline V gene, CDR1 is SEHNR and CDR2 is FQNEAQ (reference sequence).

The chain employs TRBV4-3 and TRBJ2-7; 8 bases align to TRBD1. CDR1 LGHNA and CDR2 YSLEER come from the germline V gene. There are 15 residues in the CDR3. Losses at the gene ends were 1 base for V and 6 bases for J; bases not matched to a gene: 8. CDR3 sequence: CASSQATGEISEQYF. In DNA form, the CDR3 reads TGCGCCAGCAGCCAAGCGACAGGGGAAATCTCCGAGCAGTACTTC.

The J gene is TRBJ1-1, the V gene TRBV7-2, with D unclear. Germline V gene data show CDR1 as SGHTA and CDR2 as FQGNSA. Trimming shortened V by 2 bases and J by 4 bases, and 17 bases separated the two germline ends. This CDR3 has 16 amino acids. CDR3 amino acids: CASSLISPIMSTEAFF. CDR3 sequence (DNA): TGTGCCAGCAGCTTAATATCCCCTATTATGAGCACTGAAGCTTTCTTT.

This clonotype came up once. V and J are TRBV29-1 and TRBJ1-1; D is perhaps TRBD1 (5 bases). Germline CDR1 is SQVTM and CDR2 is ANQGSEA. The CDR3 has 13 residues. V lost 3 bases, J lost 3 bases, and 11 bases lay in between. The CDR3 is CSVERGRDTEAFF. The CDR3 coding sequence is TGCAGCGTTGAGCGCGGCAGGGACACTGAAGCTTTCTTT.

The chain links TRBV7-3 to TRBJ1-1, with 10 bases identical to TRBD1. The CDR3 extends over 15 amino acids. The V and J ends lost 4 bases and 5 bases, in that order; junction bases with no gene match: 7. CDR1 is SGHTA and CDR2 is FQGTGA in the germline V gene. CDR3 loop: CASSSAGTGETEAFF. CDR3 nucleotide sequence: TGTGCCAGCAGCTCGGCCGGGACAGGGGAGACTGAAGCTTTCTTT.

The gene calls are TRBV20-1 and TRBJ2-5; 11 positions match TRBD2. The germline gives CDR1 DFQATT, CDR2 SNEGSKA (reference sequence). Unmatched junction bases numbered 8, after V lost 6 bases and J lost 5 bases. The CDR3 has 14 residues. In DNA, the CDR3 is TGCAGTGCGCGACTAGCGGGAAGGGGCGAGACCCAGTACTTC. The encoded protein is CSARLAGRGETQYF.

The genes are TRBV14 and TRBJ2-7, with D perhaps assigned TRBD1 or TRBD2 (6 bases each). With 8 bases removed from V and 2 bases from J, the gap between germline ends came to 10 bases. CDR1 and CDR2 (germline): SGHDN, FVKESK. The CDR3 extends over 12 amino acids. CDR3 coding DNA: TGTGCCAGCTCGGGGGCTGCCTACGAGCAGTACTTC. This sequence encodes CASSGAAYEQYF.

The chain employs TRBV12-3 or TRBV12-4 and TRBJ1-5; D is unresolved. The CDR3 has 14 residues. The germline V and J ends were trimmed by 4 bases and 4 bases, with 11 bases remaining between them. CDR3 coding DNA: TGTGCCAGCAGTTCGGACGGCCAGAATCAGCCCCAGCATTTT. This gives the protein CASSSDGQNQPQHF.

CDR3: CSVVGQFF. CDR3 DNA: TGCAGCGTTGTCGGGCAGTTCTTC. V and J are TRBV29-1 and TRBJ2-1; D remains ambiguous. The CDR3 has 8 residues. Trimming removed 4 bases at V and 12 bases at J, with 4 bases between. The germline CDR1 and CDR2 sequences are SQVTM and ANQGSEA.

This clonotype was picked up one time. The chain employs TRBV18 and TRBJ1-2; D is unclear. Germline CDR1 reads KGHSH; CDR2 reads LQKENI. V shed 2 bases and J shed 0 bases, with 22 bases lying between them. The CDR3 sequence is 19 residues long. DNA of the CDR3: TGTGCCAGCTCACCAAGAGTCAGGACTGATCTCCTAGCTAACTATGGCTACACCTTC. Protein product: CASSPRVRTDLLANYGYTF.